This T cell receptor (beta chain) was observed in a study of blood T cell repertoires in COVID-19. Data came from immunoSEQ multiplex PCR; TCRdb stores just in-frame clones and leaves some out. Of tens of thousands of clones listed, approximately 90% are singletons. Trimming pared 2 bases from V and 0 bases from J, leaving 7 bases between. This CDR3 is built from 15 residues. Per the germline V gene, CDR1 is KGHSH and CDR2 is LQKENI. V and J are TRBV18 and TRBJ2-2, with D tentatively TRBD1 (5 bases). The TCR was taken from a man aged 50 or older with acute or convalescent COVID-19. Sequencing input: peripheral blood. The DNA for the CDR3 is TGTGCCAGCTCACCAAGGACAACGAACACCGGGGAGCTGTTTTTT. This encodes CASSPRTTNTGELFF.